The 26 T cell receptor beta chains reported below all come from one sample, sequenced in a study of response to subunit inactivated influenza vaccine. TCRdb processed the RT-PCR reads anew with MiXCR; each CDR3 protein has one entry. In the table there are about 540,000 distinct CDR3 sequences, 20% to 25% of which are singletons. This sample was also put to use in a study of T cells expressing NK-cell markers. That work contributes: Production of TCR beta cDNA relied on 5'RACE template switching with UMIs.

The starting material was CD4+ T cells sorted from PBMCs, obtained roughly 12 days after vaccination. The receptors come from a middle-aged man who received an inactivated influenza vaccine.

This chain joins TRBV5-1 and TRBJ2-5; 7 bases map to TRBD2. CDR1 is SGHRS and CDR2 is YFSETQ in the germline V gene. The CDR3 length is 15 residues. The trim removed 4 bases at V and 5 bases at J, leaving 11 bases unmatched. CDR3: CASSDGGRRGETQYF. CDR3 in DNA: TGCGCCAGCAGCGACGGCGGGAGAAGAGGGGAGACCCAGTACTTC.

This clonotype was observed many times. V usage is TRBV6-4 and J usage is TRBJ2-1, with 13 bases that match TRBD2. Germline CDR1 MRHNA, CDR2 SNTAGT. CDR3 size: 20 residues. V was pared by 2 bases and J by 0 bases, with 10 bases of the junction left unmatched. The CDR3 DNA reads as TGTGCCAGCAGTGACAGGACTAGCGGGGGCCCTATTAGCTCCTACAATGAGCAGTTCTTC. This gives the protein CASSDRTSGGPISSYNEQFF.

In this sample, this clonotype turned up a few times. The chain joins TRBV4-1 to TRBJ2-5, with TRBD1 as a possible D gene (5 bases). The germline V gene has CDR1 MGHRA and CDR2 YSYEKL. The CDR3 is 13 residues long. V gave up 1 base and J gave up 5 bases, with 8 bases separating them. The CDR3 DNA reads as TGCGCCAGCAGCCAAGGGGGCATGGAGACCCAGTACTTC. It codes for CASSQGGMETQYF.

This clonotype was picked up a small number of times. The rearrangement uses TRBV20-1 and TRBJ2-7, with D uncertain. CDR3 length: 13 amino acids. Trimming cost V 4 bases and J 2 bases, with 12 bases left between them. Germline CDR1 and CDR2: DFQATT and SNEGSKA (reference sequence). The CDR3 DNA reads as TGCAGTGCTAAGCTCGGCGCCCCCTACGAGCAGTACTTC. Amino acids: CSAKLGAPYEQYF.

This clonotype was recorded many times. The chain links TRBV12-3 or TRBV12-4 to TRBJ1-2, with 7 bases aligning to TRBD1. J was trimmed by 8 bases and V by 5 bases; bases with no gene match: 8. This CDR3 spans 13 amino acids. The CDR3 is CASSGDSSGGYTF. The DNA of the CDR3 is TGTGCCAGCAGTGGGGACAGTTCTGGGGGCTACACCTTC.

This clonotype was counted at least ten times. The chain couples TRBV28 to TRBJ2-5, with TRBD2 as a possible D gene (6 bases). CDR1 is MDHEN and CDR2 is SYDVKM in the germline V gene. The V and J ends lost 8 bases and 2 bases respectively, with 12 bases between them. The CDR3 covers 13 residues. CDR3 in amino acids: CASGEDSQETQYF. The CDR3 DNA sequence: TGTGCCAGCGGGGAGGACTCGCAAGAGACCCAGTACTTC.

The chain joins TRBV7-9 to TRBJ2-3, with 10 bases lining up with TRBD1. CDR1 and CDR2 (germline): SEHNR, FQNEAQ (reference sequence). Trimming took 4 bases from V and 7 from J; bases not matched to a gene: 11. The CDR3 spans 16 residues. In nucleotides, the CDR3 is TGTGCCAGCAGCTCATTCGGCGGGACAGGGGTACATACGCAGTATTTT. It encodes CASSSFGGTGVHTQYF.

The J gene is TRBJ2-5, the V gene TRBV7-2; D call uncertain. The ends were cut back, 5 bases at V and 1 base at J, with 11 bases in the middle. Germline lookup yields CDR1 SGHTA and CDR2 FQGNSA. The CDR3 is made up of 14 amino acids. The CDR3 loop is CASSPGPLQETQYF. The CDR3 nucleotides read TGTGCCAGCAGCCCTGGTCCTCTCCAAGAGACCCAGTACTTC. Looking up the rest from reference TRBV7-2 and TRBJ2-5 gives the full variable domain: GAGVSQSPSNKVTEKGKDVELRCDPISGHTALYWYRQSLGQGLEFLIYFQGNSAPDKSGLPSDRFSAERTGGSVSTLTIQRTQQEDSAVYLCASSPGPLQETQYFGPGTRLLVL.

The chain joins TRBV10-3 to TRBJ1-2, with TRBD1 matching over 12 bases. Germline trimming cut 2 bases from V and 4 bases from J; bases unmatched to any gene: 11. The CDR3 spans 18 residues. Germline CDR1 is ENHRY and CDR2 is SYGVKD. The CDR3 loop reads CAISEPPGQGALGYGYTF. The CDR3 DNA is TGTGCCATCAGTGAGCCACCGGGACAGGGGGCGCTGGGCTATGGCTACACCTTC.

This clonotype was detected a few times. The chain joins TRBV10-3 to TRBJ2-1; no firm D call. This CDR3 comprises 13 residues. In germline, CDR1 is ENHRY, CDR2 SYGVKD. V lost 7 bases to trimming and J lost 4 bases, with 11 bases between them. The CDR3 loop is CAITGFLYNEQFF. CDR3 DNA: TGTGCCATCACTGGATTTCTTTACAATGAGCAGTTCTTC.

At least ten counts were recorded for this clonotype. The J gene is TRBJ2-4, the V gene TRBV12-3 or TRBV12-4; D may correspond to TRBD1 or TRBD2 (5 bases each). This CDR3 spans 14 amino acids. The V and J ends lost 4 bases and 1 base respectively, with 8 bases between them. The CDR3 DNA sequence: TGTGCCAGCAGTTCCCGGGACGCCAAAAACATTCAGTACTTC. Its translation: CASSSRDAKNIQYF.

The J gene is TRBJ1-6, the V gene TRBV5-6; D uncertain. Trimming left V 5 bases short and J 4 bases short, with 7 bases between. The CDR3 has 13 residues. Per the germline V gene, CDR1 is SGHDT and CDR2 is YYEEEE. The CDR3 DNA is TGTGCCAGCAGGCGGACTTATAATTCACCCCTCCACTTT. This encodes CASRRTYNSPLHF. Complete variable domain (other parts from reference TRBV5-6 and TRBJ1-6): DAGVTQSPTHLIKTRGQQVTLRCSPKSGHDTVSWYQQALGQGPQFIFQYYEEEERQRGNFPDRFSGHQFPNYSSELNVNALLLGDSALYLCASRRTYNSPLHFGNGTRLTVT.

This clonotype was found a few times. The V gene is TRBV6-2 or TRBV6-3, the J gene TRBJ2-1; the D call may be TRBD1 or TRBD2 (5 bases each). This CDR3 has 14 residues. The germline V and J ends were trimmed by 7 bases and 4 bases, with 14 bases remaining between them. CDR1 and CDR2 from the germline V gene are MNHEY and SVGEGT. This chain's CDR3 is CASIRDGSYNEQFF. The CDR3 DNA is TGTGCCAGCATCAGGGACGGATCGTACAATGAGCAGTTCTTC.

This sequence joins TRBV7-8 and TRBJ2-1, with 11 bases fitting TRBD1. The CDR3 is made up of 18 amino acids. J was trimmed by 6 bases and V by 6 bases; bases with no gene match: 16. CDR1 and CDR2 from the germline V gene are SGHVS and FQNEAQ. CDR3 in amino acids: CASRRTGGLRDHVNEQFF. For the CDR3, the DNA is TGTGCCAGCAGACGGACAGGGGGCCTCCGTGACCATGTCAATGAGCAGTTCTTC.

V and J are TRBV27 and TRBJ1-1; TRBD1 matches at 7 bases. With 5 bases clipped from V and 10 bases from J, the junction kept 7 bases outside the gene matches. This CDR3 has 12 residues. Per germline, CDR1 MNHEY and CDR2 SMNVEV (reference sequence). The CDR3 DNA sequence: TGTGCCAGCAGTCCAGGGGGGCGGGGAGCTTTCTTT. It codes for CASSPGGRGAFF.

CDR3: CASSLSSTGELFF. Written as DNA, the CDR3 is TGTGCCAGCAGTTTATCGAGCACCGGGGAGCTGTTTTTT. The J gene is TRBJ2-2, the V gene TRBV12-3 or TRBV12-4; no reliable D call. This CDR3 comprises 13 residues. V was pared by 2 bases and J by 4 bases, with 5 bases between.

The rearrangement links TRBV4-2 to TRBJ1-1, with TRBD1 matching 11 bases. The germline gives CDR1 LGHNA, CDR2 YNFKEQ. J was trimmed by 6 bases and V by 4 bases; bases with no gene match: 10. This CDR3 region has 16 residues. CDR3 DNA sequence: TGTGCCAGCAGCCTCCCTTGGGGGACAGGGGGGTCTGAAGCTTTCTTT. Translated, it gives CASSLPWGTGGSEAFF.

V is TRBV6-5 and J is TRBJ2-3, with TRBD2 matching over 9 bases. CDR3 length equals 17 residues. After removal of 0 bases from V and 5 bases from J, the junction contained 9 bases not matched to a gene. Germline V gene sequence: CDR1 MNHEY, CDR2 SVGAGI. The DNA for the CDR3 is TGTGCCAGCAGTTACTCGTCCCGAGGCGGGGGGGGAGATACGCAGTATTTT. Amino acid sequence: CASSYSSRGGGGDTQYF.

The sample holds a few counts of this clonotype. The J gene is TRBJ2-3, the V gene TRBV20-1, with 16 bases aligning to TRBD2. CDR3 length equals 16 residues. Germline V gene data show CDR1 as DFQATT and CDR2 as SNEGSKA (reference sequence). The V and J ends lost 3 bases and 5 bases, in that order; junction bases with no gene match: 5. CDR3 in amino acids: CSARGTSGRGRDTQYF. CDR3 DNA sequence: TGCAGTGCTAGGGGGACTAGCGGGAGGGGAAGAGATACGCAGTATTTT.

The chain combines TRBV3-1 with TRBJ2-5; D might be TRBD2 (6 bases). The CDR3 sequence is 16 residues long. The germline V and J ends were trimmed by 4 bases and 1 base, with 16 bases remaining between them. Germline CDR1 and CDR2: LGHDT and YNNKEL (reference sequence). Here the CDR3 reads CASSPRGSPIQETQYF. The CDR3 DNA is TGTGCCAGCAGCCCCCGGGGGTCACCAATCCAAGAGACCCAGTACTTC.

There are many counts of this clonotype. This chain uses TRBV4-3 with TRBJ2-7; D unclear. The germline V gene has CDR1 LGHNA and CDR2 YSLEER. The V gene lost 0 bases and the J gene lost 4 bases, with 13 bases spanning the gap. The CDR3 has 15 amino acids. CDR3: CASSQEAARNYEQYF. The DNA for the CDR3 is TGCGCCAGCAGCCAAGAGGCAGCCCGAAATTACGAGCAGTACTTC.

The chain carries TRBV28 and TRBJ2-1; 7 nucleotides match TRBD1. The CDR3 has 15 amino acids. With V trimmed by 4 bases and J by 8 bases, 11 bases remained unmatched. Germline-derived CDR1 and CDR2 are MDHEN and SYDVKM. CDR3 loop: CASSSIQGIKHEQFF. CDR3 bases: TGTGCCAGCAGTTCAATACAGGGGATTAAACATGAGCAGTTCTTC.

This clonotype has more than one count but fewer than ten. V is TRBV7-2 and J is TRBJ2-5; TRBD2 might be the D (5 bases). Germline CDR1 reads SGHTA; CDR2 reads FQGNSA. The V gene lost 1 base and the J gene lost 0 bases, with 6 bases spanning the gap. The CDR3 is 14 amino acids. CDR3 coding DNA: TGTGCCAGCAGCTTAGTAGCGAACCAAGAGACCCAGTACTTC. It yields the protein CASSLVANQETQYF.

V usage is TRBV4-3 and J usage is TRBJ2-3, with 9 bases lining up with TRBD2. Germline V gene lookup returns CDR1 LGHNA and CDR2 YSLEER. The CDR3 length is 15 residues. V lost 0 bases, J lost 6 bases, and 4 bases stayed unmatched. The CDR3 bases are TGCGCCAGCAGCCAAGAACGGACTAGCGTCGATACGCAGTATTTT. It translates to CASSQERTSVDTQYF.

The gene calls are TRBV20-1 and TRBJ1-5, with a possible D match to TRBD1 (5 bases). The V and J ends lost 4 bases and 0 bases respectively, with 16 bases between them. Germline V CDR1 and CDR2: DFQATT, SNEGSKA (reference sequence). There are 16 residues in the CDR3. CDR3 residues: CSAKNRRDYSNQPQHF. DNA for the CDR3: TGCAGTGCTAAGAACAGGAGGGACTATAGCAATCAGCCCCAGCATTTT.

This sequence joins TRBV2 and TRBJ1-1; D not resolved. V was trimmed by 3 bases and J by 7 bases, leaving 3 bases between them. Germline V gives CDR1 SNHLY, CDR2 FYNNEI. The CDR3 consists of 10 residues. CDR3 nucleotide sequence: TGTGCCAGCAGTGAGATTGAAGCTTTCTTT. The encoded protein is CASSEIEAFF.